This T cell receptor (beta chain) was found in a study of OX40 agonist ivuxolimab in advanced cancers. On the study more broadly: Clinicians treated patients with ivuxolimab, an agonistic anti-OX40 (CD134) antibody. Partial response was recorded in three patients: one hepatocellular carcinoma and two cutaneous melanoma cases.

A note on this clone: The antigen is undetermined.

Findings of the study overall: Compared with others, partial responders at 0.1-3.0 mg/kg displayed clonal expansion among the lowest.

The study sampled blood at baseline, cycle 4 day 1, and cycle 7 day 1. Sequencing was performed with immunoSEQ multiplex PCR; in TCRdb, only in-frame clones are kept and a portion is missing. The sample includes around 74,000 clones, around 92% of them seen just once. Germline V gene data show CDR1 as SGHNT and CDR2 as YYREEE (reference sequence). The CDR3 is made up of 14 amino acids. V was clipped by 0 bases and J by 6 bases; unmatched bases: 3. The rearrangement uses TRBV5-4 and TRBJ2-3; 8 bases map to TRBD2. The sample in question was CD4+ or CD8+ T cells sorted from blood, obtained in a trial of the OX40 agonist ivuxolimab. The clonotype originates from an adult with an advanced solid tumor such as melanoma, head and neck, liver or kidney cancer. The CDR3 DNA is TGTGCCAGCAGCTTGGAAGCGGGAGCGGATACGCAGTATTTT. Its translation: CASSLEAGADTQYF.